The clone carrying this T cell receptor beta chain was detected many times. Its antigen is unknown. These data belong to a study of human T cells and chemical hapten exposure. Study details: Patients were given diphenylcyclopropenone on the scalp weekly across the approximately 24-week study. Per-sample variation in TCR yield stemmed mainly from small pooled library volume differences.

Study outcomes and limitations: Those TCRs sitting above 1 in 1000 frequency stayed the same with DPC sensitization. Relative to control repertoires, expanded TCRs gave rise to significantly more large CDR3 similarity clusters.

TCRdb fed the RACE reads into MiXCR, producing one record per CDR3 protein. The sample has roughly 42,000 distinct CDR3 sequences; around a tenth are singletons. Time point in this sample: patch test 2, 6 weeks after DPC sensitization. Treatment described: therapeutic diphenylcyclopropenone sensitization with weekly scalp DPC. Unfractionated whole blood served as the source for total RNA extraction. The receptor was isolated from a woman in her thirties with alopecia areata. Some clones in this sample may be carry-over from other donors' samples. Sequences were derived from whole blood, sampled in connection with sensitization to the hapten diphenylcyclopropenone (DPC).

The CDR3 spells CASSPTRQGGKQFF. The CDR3 DNA reads TGTGCCAGCAGCCCCACGCGGCAGGGAGGGAAGCAGTTCTTC. The chain joins TRBV7-2 to TRBJ2-1; 7 positions match TRBD2. V lost 5 bases, J lost 11 bases, and 12 bases stayed unmatched. Germline V lookup: CDR1 SGHTA, CDR2 FQGNSA. This CDR3 is 14 amino acids long.